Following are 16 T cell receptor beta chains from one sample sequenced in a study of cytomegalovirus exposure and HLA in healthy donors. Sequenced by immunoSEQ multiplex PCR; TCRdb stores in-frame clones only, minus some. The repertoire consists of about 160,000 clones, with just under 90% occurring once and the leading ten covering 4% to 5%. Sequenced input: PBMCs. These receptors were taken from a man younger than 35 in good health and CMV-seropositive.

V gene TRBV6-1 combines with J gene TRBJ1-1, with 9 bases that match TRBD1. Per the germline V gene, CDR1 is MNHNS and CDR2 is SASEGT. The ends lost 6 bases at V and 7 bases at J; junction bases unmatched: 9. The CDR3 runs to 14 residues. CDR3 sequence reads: CASRPNTGGSEAFF. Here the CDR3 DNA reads TGTGCCAGCAGACCAAATACAGGGGGCAGTGAAGCTTTCTTT.

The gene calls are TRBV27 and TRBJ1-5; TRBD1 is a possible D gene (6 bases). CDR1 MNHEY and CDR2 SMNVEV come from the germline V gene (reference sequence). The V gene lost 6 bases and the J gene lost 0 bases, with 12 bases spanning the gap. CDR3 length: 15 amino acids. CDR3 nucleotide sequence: TGTGCCAGCAGCCAGGACAGAGCTAGCAATCAGCCCCAGCATTTT. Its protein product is CASSQDRASNQPQHF.

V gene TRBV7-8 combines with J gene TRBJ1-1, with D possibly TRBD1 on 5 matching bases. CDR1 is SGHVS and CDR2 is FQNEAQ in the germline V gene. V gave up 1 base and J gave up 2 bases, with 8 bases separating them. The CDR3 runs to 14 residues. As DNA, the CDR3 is TGTGCCAGCAGCTTAGGGGGCAGAAACACTGAAGCTTTCTTT. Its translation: CASSLGGRNTEAFF.

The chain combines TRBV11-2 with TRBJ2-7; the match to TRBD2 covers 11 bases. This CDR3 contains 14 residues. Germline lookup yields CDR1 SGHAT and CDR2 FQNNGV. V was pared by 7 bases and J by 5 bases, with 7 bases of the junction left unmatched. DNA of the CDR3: TGTGCCAGCACTCTAGCGGGAGGATTCGACGAGCAGTACTTC. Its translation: CASTLAGGFDEQYF.

The CDR3 reads CASSLATSGNTGELFF. CDR3 DNA sequence: TGTGCCAGCAGCTTAGCGACTAGCGGGAACACCGGGGAGCTGTTTTTT. The chain joins TRBV7-8 to TRBJ2-2; TRBD2 matches at 9 bases. Per germline, CDR1 SGHVS and CDR2 FQNEAQ. The CDR3 has 16 residues. The J segment lost 1 base and the V segment lost 0 bases, leaving 0 bases of the junction unmatched.

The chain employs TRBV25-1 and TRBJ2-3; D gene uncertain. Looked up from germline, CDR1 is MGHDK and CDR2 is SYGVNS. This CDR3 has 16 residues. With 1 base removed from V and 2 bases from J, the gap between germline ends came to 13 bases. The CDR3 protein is CASSELGSQHTDTQYF. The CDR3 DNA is TGTGCCAGCAGTGAATTGGGTAGCCAACACACAGATACGCAGTATTTT.

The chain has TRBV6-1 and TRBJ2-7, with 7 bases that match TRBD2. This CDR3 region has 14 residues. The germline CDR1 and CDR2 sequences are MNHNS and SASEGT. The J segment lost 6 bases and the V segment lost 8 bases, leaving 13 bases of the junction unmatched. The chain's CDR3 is CASLAGAPRFEQYF. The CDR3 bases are TGTGCCAGCTTGGCGGGAGCCCCGAGGTTCGAGCAGTACTTC.

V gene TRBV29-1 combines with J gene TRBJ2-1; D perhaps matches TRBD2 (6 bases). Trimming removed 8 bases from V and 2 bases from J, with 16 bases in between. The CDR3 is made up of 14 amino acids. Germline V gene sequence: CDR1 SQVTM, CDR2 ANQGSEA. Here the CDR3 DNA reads TGCAGCTCCAACCGGGACTCTACCTACAATGAGCAGTTCTTC. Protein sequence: CSSNRDSTYNEQFF.

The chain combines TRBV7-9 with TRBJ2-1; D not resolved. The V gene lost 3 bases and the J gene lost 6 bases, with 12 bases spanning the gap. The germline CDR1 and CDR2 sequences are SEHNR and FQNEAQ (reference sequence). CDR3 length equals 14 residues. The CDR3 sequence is CASSFSQATNEQFF. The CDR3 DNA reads TGTGCCAGCAGCTTCTCGCAAGCGACCAATGAGCAGTTCTTC.

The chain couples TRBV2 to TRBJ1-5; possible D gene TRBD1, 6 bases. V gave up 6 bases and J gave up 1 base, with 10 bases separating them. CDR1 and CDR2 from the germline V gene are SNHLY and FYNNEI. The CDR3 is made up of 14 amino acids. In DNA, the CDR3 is TGTGCCAGCAGCATACAGGGCAGCAATCAGCCCCAGCATTTT. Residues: CASSIQGSNQPQHF.

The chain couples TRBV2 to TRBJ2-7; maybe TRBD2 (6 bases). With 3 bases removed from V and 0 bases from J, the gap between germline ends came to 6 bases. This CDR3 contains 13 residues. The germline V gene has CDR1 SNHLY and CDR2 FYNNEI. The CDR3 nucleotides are TGTGCCAGCAGTGAGGACTACTCCTACGAGCAGTACTTC. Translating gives CASSEDYSYEQYF.

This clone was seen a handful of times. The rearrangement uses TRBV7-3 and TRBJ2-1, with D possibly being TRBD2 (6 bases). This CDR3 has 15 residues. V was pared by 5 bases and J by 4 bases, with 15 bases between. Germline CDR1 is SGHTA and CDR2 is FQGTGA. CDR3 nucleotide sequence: TGTGCCAGCAGCATGGAGGGAGCTGGTTACAATGAGCAGTTCTTC. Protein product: CASSMEGAGYNEQFF.

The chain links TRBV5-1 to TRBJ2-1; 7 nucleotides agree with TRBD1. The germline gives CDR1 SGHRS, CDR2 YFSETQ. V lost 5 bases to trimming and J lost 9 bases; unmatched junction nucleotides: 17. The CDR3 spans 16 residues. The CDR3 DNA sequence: TGCGCCAGCAGGGAGAGGACAGGCTACAACAGGGGTGAGCAGTTCTTC. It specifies CASRERTGYNRGEQFF.

CDR3 sequence reads: CASSLAGGTSNTGELFF. The CDR3 DNA is TGTGCCAGCAGCTTAGCCGGGGGAACCTCGAACACCGGGGAGCTGTTTTTT. V usage is TRBV13 and J usage is TRBJ2-2; perhaps TRBD2 as D (6 bases). Trimming left V 1 base short and J 0 bases short, with 12 bases between. The germline V gene encodes CDR1 PRHDT and CDR2 FYEKMQ (reference sequence). The CDR3 consists of 17 residues.

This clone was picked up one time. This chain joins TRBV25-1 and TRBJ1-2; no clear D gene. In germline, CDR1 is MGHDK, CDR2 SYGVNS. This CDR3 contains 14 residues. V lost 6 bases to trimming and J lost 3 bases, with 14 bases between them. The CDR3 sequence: CASSEGWGYYGYTF. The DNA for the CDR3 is TGTGCCAGCAGCGAGGGTTGGGGTTACTATGGCTACACCTTC.

The CDR3 DNA sequence: TGTGCCAGCAGTATTCGCCTCTCGAGTGCTGACACTGAAGCTTTCTTT. Protein product: CASSIRLSSADTEAFF. The rearrangement joins TRBV27 to TRBJ1-1; D not resolved. The CDR3 totals 16 residues. CDR1 and CDR2 (germline): MNHEY, SMNVEV (reference sequence). V lost 5 bases, J lost 3 bases, and 19 bases lay in between.